A selection of T cell receptor beta chains follows, all from one sample in a study of blood T cell repertoires in COVID-19. Generated by immunoSEQ multiplex PCR, the TCRdb table keeps only in-frame clones and is missing some. The data show about 370,000 clones, 89% seen once. Sample: peripheral blood. These receptors all come from a woman under 40 with COVID-19, enrolled during active disease. Each CDR3 is given with its conserved first and last residue. The order of the fields is J gene, D gene, V gene, clone size, CDR3 DNA, CDR3 protein. A D gene is named only where the DNA matches it firmly. Clone size is stated in some rows and not others, as once, few, many or a class when expanded.

TRBJ2-3,.,TRBV4-2,.,TGTGCCAGCAGCCAAGAAAAGGTCCAGGGTCCAGATACGCAGTATTTT,CASSQEKVQGPDTQYF
TRBJ1-1,.,TRBV4-2,.,TGTGCCAGCAGCCAAGATATTCCAGGGGCGAACACTGAAGCTTTCTTT,CASSQDIPGANTEAFF
TRBJ2-2,.,TRBV9,.,TGTGCCAGCAGCGTAGAAGGAGTTCTCCCCGGGGAGCTGTTTTTT,CASSVEGVLPGELFF
TRBJ2-5,.,TRBV15,.,TGTGCCACCAGCAGAGACCGTAGGGGAGAGACCCAGTACTTC,CATSRDRRGETQYF
TRBJ1-2,.,TRBV6-1,.,TGTGCCAGCAGTGAAGGGAGGGTTGGCTACACCTTC,CASSEGRVGYTF
TRBJ2-7,TRBD1,TRBV6-2/TRBV6-3,.,TGTGCCAGCAGTTATTTGGGACAGGAAGCCTACGAGCAGTACTTC,CASSYLGQEAYEQYF
TRBJ2-1,.,TRBV11-2,once,TGTGCCAGCAGCCTCGTAAGGGGCGCGAATGAGCAGTTCTTC,CASSLVRGANEQFF
TRBJ2-2,TRBD1,TRBV9,once,TGTGCCAGCAGCGTCGGGACAGGGGTTTTGAGCACCGGGGAGCTGTTTTTT,CASSVGTGVLSTGELFF
TRBJ1-2,.,TRBV7-2,.,TGTGCCAGCAGCTTAGGTTCGGGGGGATTAGGCACCTTC,CASSLGSGGLGTF
TRBJ1-5,TRBD1,TRBV18,.,TGTGCCAGCTCACCTTCGACAGGGAATGGCAATCAGCCCCAGCATTTT,CASSPSTGNGNQPQHF
TRBJ2-3,TRBD2,TRBV9,.,TGTGCCAGCAGCGTCGGACTAGCGGGGGGCACAGATACGCAGTATTTT,CASSVGLAGGTDTQYF
TRBJ2-3,TRBD2,TRBV11-3,.,TGTGCCAGCAGCTTAGTACGCGGGAGGGTACATTGGGATACGCAGTATTTT,CASSLVRGRVHWDTQYF
TRBJ1-1,.,TRBV6-2/TRBV6-3,.,TGTGCCAGCACCCCTAGGGGTGGCACTGAAGCTTTCTTT,CASTPRGGTEAFF
TRBJ2-3,TRBD1,TRBV5-1,.,TGCGCCAGCTCGGTGGGGGACAGGGCCACAGATACGCAGTATTTT,CASSVGDRATDTQYF
TRBJ1-5,TRBD1,TRBV18,.,TGTGCCAGCAAGGACAGGGGCAATCAGCCCCAGCATTTT,CASKDRGNQPQHF
TRBJ2-7,.,TRBV7-2,.,TGTGCCAGCAGCCCCCACCAGGGGTTAGCCGACGAGCAGTACTTC,CASSPHQGLADEQYF
TRBJ2-5,.,TRBV28,.,TGTGCCAGCAGTACACCGGACGGGGAGGAGACCCAGTACTTC,CASSTPDGEETQYF
TRBJ2-2,.,TRBV7-6,once,TGTGCCAGCAGCCCGGTGGAGGGAACCGGGGAGCTGTTTTTT,CASSPVEGTGELFF
TRBJ1-2,.,TRBV5-6,.,TGTGCCAGCAGCTTCGGGTCTTCTGGCTACACCTTC,CASSFGSSGYTF
TRBJ1-2,.,TRBV19,.,TGTGCCAGTAGTCGTGGCTCAGGGATTAACTATGGCTACACCTTC,CASSRGSGINYGYTF
TRBJ2-7,.,TRBV19,.,TGTGCCAGTAGTACCCAAACAGGGATCGGCGAGCAGTACTTC,CASSTQTGIGEQYF
TRBJ2-1,TRBD2,TRBV30,.,TGTGCCTGGAGTGCCGGGCTAGCGGGACGGCAAGGTGTGTCCTACAATGAGCAGTTCTTC,CAWSAGLAGRQGVSYNEQFF
TRBJ2-5,TRBD1,TRBV19,.,TGTGCCAGTAGTACGGACAGGACCCAAGAGACCCAGTACTTC,CASSTDRTQETQYF
TRBJ2-2,.,TRBV6-4,.,TGTGCCAGCAGTGCCTCCTGGAACACCGGGGAGCTGTTTTTT,CASSASWNTGELFF
TRBJ1-4,TRBD1,TRBV10-3,.,TGTGCCACAAGACAGGGGGCGATGGAAGAAAAACTGTTTTTT,CATRQGAMEEKLFF
TRBJ1-5,.,TRBV18,.,TGTGCCAGCTCCGGGAGCTACAATCAGCCCCAGCATTTT,CASSGSYNQPQHF
TRBJ2-7,TRBD1,TRBV5-1,.,TGCGCCAGCAGCGGGGGACAGGGGTTATACGAGCAGTACTTC,CASSGGQGLYEQYF
TRBJ2-7,TRBD2,TRBV28,.,TGTGCCAGCAGTTTCCCTAGCGGGCGGCACACCTACGAGCAGTACTTC,CASSFPSGRHTYEQYF
TRBJ2-5,.,TRBV6-2/TRBV6-3,.,TGTGCCAGCAGTTACTCTGCAGGTCGAGTCCAAGAGACCCAGTACTTC,CASSYSAGRVQETQYF
TRBJ2-3,.,TRBV9,.,TGTGCCAGCAGCCCGGATGGGGGGGCCCGGGGAGATACGCAGTATTTT,CASSPDGGARGDTQYF
TRBJ2-7,TRBD1,TRBV13,.,TGTGCCAGCAGCCCTACTCCGGACAGGTTGTACGAGCAGTACTTC,CASSPTPDRLYEQYF
TRBJ1-2,.,TRBV5-4,few,TGTGCCAGCAGCTTGCCTGACACGGGGGGCTACACCTTC,CASSLPDTGGYTF
TRBJ2-7,.,TRBV4-3,.,TGCGCCAGCAGCCAAGATGGGGTCAGGACAGTCGACTCTGCCGCCTACGAGCAGTACTTC,CASSQDGVRTVDSAAYEQYF
TRBJ2-3,.,TRBV9,.,TGTGCCAGCAGTGCGGGCCGCACAGATACGCAGTATTTT,CASSAGRTDTQYF
TRBJ1-1,.,TRBV14,.,TGTGCCAGCAGCCAAGTGGGCCTCACTGAAGCTTTCTTT,CASSQVGLTEAFF
TRBJ2-7,.,TRBV18,.,TGTGCCAGCTCACCAAGCAGGGATAACGAGCAGTACTTC,CASSPSRDNEQYF
TRBJ1-5,.,TRBV10-1,.,TGCGCCAGCAGTGGGGTCGCGGGGGGCGAGCAGCCCCAGCATTTT,CASSGVAGGEQPQHF
TRBJ2-7,.,TRBV4-1,.,TGCGCCAGCAGCCAAGACCCCATGGGGGGGCGATCCTACGAGCAGTACTTC,CASSQDPMGGRSYEQYF
TRBJ2-7,TRBD1,TRBV5-4,.,TGTGCCAGCAGCCCCGGGACAGGGAACAACGAGCAGTACTTC,CASSPGTGNNEQYF
TRBJ2-1,.,TRBV29-1,.,TGCAGCGTTGAATGGGGGGTCCCTTACAATGAGCAGTTCTTC,CSVEWGVPYNEQFF
TRBJ1-2,TRBD1,TRBV19,.,TGTGCCAGTACCCTGGACAGGGGATCCTATGGCTACACCTTC,CASTLDRGSYGYTF
TRBJ1-6,.,TRBV28,few,TGTGCCAGCAGTTTAATAGGGGGATCACCCAGCTCCTATAATTCACCCCTCCACTTT,CASSLIGGSPSSYNSPLHF